This passage covers 27 T cell receptor beta chains from one sample sequenced in a study of radiation and T cells in renal cell carcinoma. Time point in this sample: baseline pretreatment blood. As to treatment: 15 Gy SBRT to primary tumor, nephrectomy 4 weeks later. The data were produced by immunoSEQ multiplex PCR, yet TCRdb's version contains in-frame clones alone and is incomplete. Altogether some 100,000 clones are present, 82% being singletons, with the ten largest covering almost 6.5%. The starting material was blood, obtained from a patient whose treatment included radiotherapy and nephrectomy. These receptors were taken from a man aged 55 to 70 with renal cell carcinoma.

The chain couples TRBV11-2 to TRBJ2-1; 9 nucleotides match TRBD1. The CDR3 has 18 residues. The V segment lost 5 bases and the J segment 5 bases; nucleotides outside the gene matches: 16. From germline, CDR1 is SGHAT and CDR2 FQNNGV. Here the CDR3 DNA reads TGTGCCAGCAGCACTTATAGGGGAGACAGGGGGAGGGACAATGAGCAGTTCTTC. It yields the protein CASSTYRGDRGRDNEQFF.

The rearrangement joins TRBV19 to TRBJ1-2; 9 positions agree with TRBD1. Germline V gene sequence: CDR1 LNHDA, CDR2 SQIVND (reference sequence). V was clipped by 7 bases and J by 8 bases; unmatched bases: 11. CDR3 length: 14 amino acids. CDR3 nucleotide sequence: TGTGCCAGTACCCTTCATACAGGGGGCCAGGGCTACACCTTC. Residues: CASTLHTGGQGYTF.

V is TRBV5-1 and J is TRBJ2-3, with D perhaps TRBD1 or TRBD2 (5 bases each). Germline V gene data show CDR1 as SGHRS and CDR2 as YFSETQ. This CDR3 is built from 14 residues. Trimming left V 1 base short and J 1 base short, with 7 bases between. In DNA, the CDR3 is TGCGCCAGCAGCTTGAGGGGAGGCACAGATACGCAGTATTTT. Its protein is CASSLRGGTDTQYF.

The V and J genes are TRBV10-3 and TRBJ1-4; D is undetermined. The V end was cut by 0 bases, the J end by 0 bases, with 5 bases between. This CDR3 is built from 15 residues. Per the germline V gene, CDR1 is ENHRY and CDR2 is SYGVKD. The CDR3 coding sequence is TGTGCCATCAGTGAGTCGGCAGCAACTAATGAAAAACTGTTTTTT. It codes for CAISESAATNEKLFF.

This clone was counted a few times. The chain has TRBV2 and TRBJ1-4; D remains unclear. CDR1 is SNHLY and CDR2 is FYNNEI in the germline V gene. Trimming stripped 1 base from V and 8 bases from J, with 14 bases between. The CDR3 length is 15 residues. The CDR3 sequence: CASSEGQAMGEKLFF. The CDR3 DNA reads TGTGCCAGCAGTGAAGGGCAGGCAATGGGGGAAAAACTGTTTTTT.

The chain combines TRBV5-1 with TRBJ2-1, with TRBD2 identical over 7 bases. V trimming: 6 bases; J trimming: 6 bases; junction bases outside the gene matches: 9. CDR3 length equals 14 residues. The germline V gene encodes CDR1 SGHRS and CDR2 YFSETQ. The CDR3 DNA reads TGCGCCAGCAACCCTGGGGGAGGGCTCAATGAGCAGTTCTTC. It codes for CASNPGGGLNEQFF. Full variable domain (missing parts from reference TRBV5-1 and TRBJ2-1): KAGVTQTPRYLIKTRGQQVTLSCSPISGHRSVSWYQQTPGQGLQFLFEYFSETQRNKGNFPGRFSGRQFSNSRSEMNVSTLELGDSALYLCASNPGGGLNEQFFGPGTRLTVL.

The chain uses TRBV29-1 and TRBJ2-5; D is uncertain. Trimming took off 8 bases at V and 1 base at J, with 11 bases between the two ends. The CDR3 sequence is 12 residues long. Germline V gene sequence: CDR1 SQVTM, CDR2 ANQGSEA. The CDR3 reads CSSEEGQETQYF. The CDR3 DNA follows: TGCAGCTCCGAAGAAGGCCAAGAGACCCAGTACTTC. Based on the CDR3 plus reference TRBV29-1 and TRBJ2-5, the full variable domain is SAVISQKPSRDICQRGTSLTIQCQVDSQVTMMFWYRQQPGQSLTLIATANQGSEATYESGFVIDKFPISRPNLTFSTLTVSNMSPEDSSIYLCSSEEGQETQYFGPGTRLLVL.

The chain employs TRBV19 and TRBJ2-1, with TRBD2 as a possible D gene (6 bases). Germline lookup yields CDR1 LNHDA and CDR2 SQIVND (reference sequence). V lost 8 bases and J lost 2, with 16 bases in between. CDR3 length: 15 residues. CDR3 coding DNA: TGTGCCAGTGGAGGGGCGGCCGCCCCCTACAATGAGCAGTTCTTC. It translates to CASGGAAAPYNEQFF.

The DNA of the CDR3 is TGTGCCAGCAGCGTAGCGGCCGGGAGTCCCTACGAGCAGTACTTC. Its protein is CASSVAAGSPYEQYF. J is TRBJ2-7 and V is TRBV9; possibly TRBD2 for D (6 bases). Germline CDR1 and CDR2: SGDLS and YYNGEE. The CDR3 sequence is 15 residues long. The ends were cut back, 0 bases at V and 2 bases at J, with 12 bases in the middle.

The chain combines TRBV28 with TRBJ1-1, with D hard to call. This CDR3 has 13 amino acids. Trimming shortened V by 4 bases and J by 3 bases, and 9 bases separated the two germline ends. CDR1 is MDHEN, CDR2 SYDVKM, per germline. CDR3 residues: CASSSGSYTEAFF. CDR3 DNA: TGTGCCAGCAGTTCCGGATCCTACACTGAAGCTTTCTTT.

The chain joins TRBV5-4 to TRBJ2-7, with TRBD2 matching over 9 bases. Germline V gene data show CDR1 as SGHNT and CDR2 as YYREEE (reference sequence). This CDR3 contains 16 residues. V shed 4 bases, J shed 5 bases, and the junction held 13 bases outside the gene matches. The CDR3 DNA sequence: TGTGCCAGCAGCCCCGAGGCGGGAGGGCTCAGGAACGAGCAGTACTTC. This codes for CASSPEAGGLRNEQYF.

CDR3 in DNA: TGTGCCAGCAGCGCATTCCGGGACGGCAACTATGGCTACACCTTC. Translation: CASSAFRDGNYGYTF. The rearrangement links TRBV2 to TRBJ1-2, with a tentative D call TRBD1 (5 bases). The CDR3 totals 15 residues. Germline loops: CDR1 SNHLY, CDR2 FYNNEI. The ends were cut back, 6 bases at V and 2 bases at J, with 16 bases in the middle.

V gene TRBV28 combines with J gene TRBJ2-1; no firm D call. CDR1 is MDHEN and CDR2 is SYDVKM in the germline V gene. Trimming removed 2 bases at V and 5 bases at J, with 10 bases between. The CDR3 is 14 residues long. The CDR3 DNA follows: TGTGCCAGCAGTTTAGAGGATCTCGACAATGAGCAGTTCTTC. Translating gives CASSLEDLDNEQFF.

This chain uses TRBV7-9 with TRBJ2-1; 8 positions agree with TRBD1. Losses at the gene ends were 5 bases for V and 9 bases for J; bases not matched to a gene: 15. CDR3 length: 16 residues. CDR1 SEHNR and CDR2 FQNEAQ come from the germline V gene (reference sequence). The CDR3: CASSKGQEKVSAEQFF. The DNA of the CDR3 is TGTGCCAGCAGCAAGGGACAGGAAAAGGTTTCGGCTGAGCAGTTCTTC. Using reference TRBV7-9 and TRBJ2-1 for the parts outside the CDR3, the full variable domain is DTGVSQNPRHKITKRGQNVTFRCDPISEHNRLYWYRQTLGQGPEFLTYFQNEAQLEKSRLLSDRFSAERPKGSFSTLEIQRTEQGDSAMYLCASSKGQEKVSAEQFFGPGTRLTVL.

The chain couples TRBV18 to TRBJ2-1; 13 nucleotides line up with TRBD2. V lost 3 bases and J lost 0; bases outside the gene matches: 2. Germline CDR1 reads KGHSH; CDR2 reads LQKENI. The CDR3 spans 17 residues. The CDR3 here is CASSPRTSGSSYNEQFF. CDR3 DNA sequence: TGTGCCAGCTCACCCCGGACTAGCGGGAGCTCCTACAATGAGCAGTTCTTC.

This chain links TRBV28 with TRBJ2-7; D is possibly TRBD1 or TRBD2 (5 bases each). CDR3 length: 8 amino acids. CDR1 is MDHEN, CDR2 SYDVKM, per germline. V was shortened by 8 bases and J by 9 bases, with 5 bases between the two germline ends. This CDR3 reads CASGGQYF. CDR3 bases: TGTGCCAGCGGGGGGCAGTACTTC.

This clone was picked up one time. The chain uses TRBV5-1 and TRBJ1-5, with D possibly matching TRBD1 (5 bases). Germline V gives CDR1 SGHRS, CDR2 YFSETQ. V gave up 0 bases and J gave up 2 bases, with 12 bases separating them. The CDR3 covers 16 residues. The CDR3 sequence: CASSLAGGGGNQPQHF. CDR3 sequence (DNA): TGCGCCAGCAGCTTGGCCGGGGGTGGGGGCAATCAGCCCCAGCATTTT.

The chain employs TRBV5-1 and TRBJ2-5; 8 positions agree with TRBD1. The length of the CDR3 is 15 residues. The J segment lost 4 bases and the V segment lost 4 bases, leaving 9 bases of the junction unmatched. CDR1 and CDR2 from the germline V gene are SGHRS and YFSETQ. The CDR3 loop reads CASSRDRGPTETQYF. The DNA of the CDR3 is TGCGCCAGCAGCAGAGACAGGGGCCCTACAGAGACCCAGTACTTC.

The rearrangement uses TRBV2 and TRBJ1-5; possible D gene TRBD1, 5 bases. This CDR3 spans 12 amino acids. CDR1 is SNHLY and CDR2 is FYNNEI in the germline V gene. Between the trimmed V and J ends, which lost 8 bases and 7 bases, there was a span of 12 bases. In DNA, the CDR3 is TGTGCCAGCGGGACCACGTCCCAGCCCCAGCATTTT. Translated, it gives CASGTTSQPQHF.

The genes are TRBV6-5 and TRBJ2-7; D may be TRBD1 (5 bases). V was shortened by 5 bases and J by 5 bases, with 16 bases between the two germline ends. The V gene's germline CDR1 is MNHEY and CDR2 SVGAGI. The CDR3 spans 14 residues. The CDR3 reads CASSLRTPRDEQYF. The CDR3 region has the DNA TGTGCCAGCAGTCTTCGGACACCTCGGGACGAGCAGTACTTC.

This clone was picked up a small number of times. The chain carries TRBV27 and TRBJ2-7; D tentatively fits TRBD1 or TRBD2 (6 bases each). The germline V gene encodes CDR1 MNHEY and CDR2 SMNVEV (reference sequence). V was cut by 3 bases and J by 2 bases, with 11 bases left in between. The CDR3 sequence is 14 residues long. CDR3 nucleotide sequence: TGTGCCAGCAGTTTTAGTGGGGGGCCCTACGAGCAGTACTTC. Amino acids: CASSFSGGPYEQYF.

The chain employs TRBV4-3 and TRBJ1-1; perhaps TRBD1 as D (6 bases). CDR3 length: 15 residues. Trimming pared 0 bases from V and 5 bases from J, leaving 13 bases between. Germline V gives CDR1 LGHNA, CDR2 YSLEER. The CDR3 coding sequence is TGCGCCAGCAGCCAAGATACGGGCCAGGGGACTGAAGCTTTCTTT. Its protein is CASSQDTGQGTEAFF.

V is TRBV2 and J is TRBJ2-7; TRBD2 might be the D (5 bases). CDR1 is SNHLY and CDR2 is FYNNEI in the germline V gene. This CDR3 spans 13 amino acids. The V end was cut by 6 bases, the J end by 5 bases, with 14 bases between. Written as DNA, the CDR3 is TGTGCCAGCAGCGCGGACTCCGAAAACGAGCAGTACTTC. This encodes CASSADSENEQYF.

V gene TRBV6-4 combines with J gene TRBJ2-3; 9 bases map to TRBD2. The germline V gene encodes CDR1 MRHNA and CDR2 SNTAGT. The CDR3 totals 18 residues. V lost 5 bases to trimming and J lost 2 bases; unmatched junction nucleotides: 14. In DNA, the CDR3 is TGTGCCAGCAGTAAGGTTTGGATAGCGGGAGACTTCACAGATACGCAGTATTTT. Protein sequence: CASSKVWIAGDFTDTQYF.

The CDR3 DNA follows: TGTGCTACTTCCCGGGACCGGACCTACGAGCAGTACTTC. This gives the protein CATSRDRTYEQYF. The chain is built from TRBV19 and TRBJ2-7; tentatively, D is TRBD1 or TRBD2 (5 bases each). CDR3 length equals 13 residues. Per germline, CDR1 LNHDA and CDR2 SQIVND (reference sequence).

The CDR3 DNA reads as TGTGCCAGCTCACCACCTGTAGCGGGGTACAATGAGCAGTTCTTC. This sequence encodes CASSPPVAGYNEQFF. The chain combines TRBV18 with TRBJ2-1; 8 bases line up with TRBD2. V gave up 0 bases and J gave up 4 bases; unmatched junction bases: 2. Germline CDR1 KGHSH, CDR2 LQKENI. The CDR3 consists of 15 residues. Full variable domain (remainder filled in from reference TRBV18 and TRBJ2-1): NAGVMQNPRHLVRRRGQEARLRCSPMKGHSHVYWYRQLPEEGLKFMVYLQKENIIDESGMPKERFSAEFPKEGPSILRIQQVVRGDSAAYFCASSPPVAGYNEQFFGPGTRLTVL.

This chain connects TRBV4-1 to TRBJ2-1; 9 bases are a match to TRBD1. The CDR3 runs to 16 residues. The J segment lost 3 bases and the V segment lost 1 base, leaving 4 bases of the junction unmatched. Looked up from germline, CDR1 is MGHRA and CDR2 is YSYEKL. The CDR3 nucleotides read TGCGCCAGCAGCCAAGTTGGGACAGGGAGCTACAATGAGCAGTTCTTC. Protein product: CASSQVGTGSYNEQFF.